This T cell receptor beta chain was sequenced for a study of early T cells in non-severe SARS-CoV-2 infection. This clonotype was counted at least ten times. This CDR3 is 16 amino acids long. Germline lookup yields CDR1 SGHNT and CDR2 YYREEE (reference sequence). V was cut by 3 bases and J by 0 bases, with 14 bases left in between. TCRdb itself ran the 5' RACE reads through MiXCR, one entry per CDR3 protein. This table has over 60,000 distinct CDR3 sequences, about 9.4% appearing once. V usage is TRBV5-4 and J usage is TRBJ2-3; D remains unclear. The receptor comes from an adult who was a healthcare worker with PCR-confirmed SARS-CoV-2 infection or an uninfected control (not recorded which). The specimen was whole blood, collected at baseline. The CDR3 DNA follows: TGTGCCAGCAGCTCCCCGGACGGACCTAGCACAGATACGCAGTATTTT. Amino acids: CASSSPDGPSTDTQYF.